A single sample is the source of the 12 T cell receptor beta chains below, sequenced in a study of T cell repertoires in cytomegalovirus infection. TCRdb analysed the reads with MiXCR anew, one entry per CDR3 protein. There are about 140,000 distinct CDR3 sequences in the sample; 32% occur only once, and roughly 51% lies in the top ten. These receptors are not linked to any known antigen. The source was CD8+ T cells from cultured PBMCs, collected from culture after CMV antigen stimulation. Source of these receptors: a human donor in good health (CMV status not recorded). Some clones in this sample may be carry-over from other donors' samples.

The table lists this clonotype with many counts. V gene TRBV5-6 combines with J gene TRBJ2-7; 7 bases are a match to TRBD2. V dropped 0 bases and J dropped 7; count of bases not matched to a gene: 7. The germline gives CDR1 SGHDT, CDR2 YYEEEE. The CDR3 runs to 14 residues. The CDR3 bases are TGTGCCAGCAGCTTGGGCGGGGGAGTCCTGGAGCAGTACTTC. Translation: CASSLGGGVLEQYF. Together with reference TRBV5-6 and TRBJ2-7, the CDR3 gives the full variable domain: DAGVTQSPTHLIKTRGQQVTLRCSPKSGHDTVSWYQQALGQGPQFIFQYYEEEERQRGNFPDRFSGHQFPNYSSELNVNALLLGDSALYLCASSLGGGVLEQYFGPGTRLTVT.

This clonotype has a single count. The chain has TRBV29-1 and TRBJ2-3, with D perhaps TRBD1 or TRBD2 (5 bases each). V was cut by 8 bases and J by 2 bases, with 11 bases left in between. This CDR3 region has 12 residues. The germline V gene has CDR1 SQVTM and CDR2 ANQGSEA. CDR3 region: CSFRDLTDTQYF. For the CDR3, the DNA is TGCAGCTTTCGGGACCTCACAGATACGCAGTATTTT.

Turning to this clonotype: This may arise from a read error, as a much more abundant clone is one base away. The CDR3 end shows no conserved phenylalanine or tryptophan, and so a read error is likely. The chain joins TRBV20-1 to TRBJ1-2; possibly TRBD1 for D (6 bases). This CDR3 region has 13 residues. Trimming took off 6 bases at V and 7 bases at J, with 18 bases between the two ends. Germline V gene data show CDR1 as DFQATT and CDR2 as SNEGSKA (reference sequence). Written as DNA, the CDR3 is TGCAGTGCCCCGGGGACAAAAAAGGGTGGCTACACCTCC. It specifies CSAPGTKKGGYTS.

This clonotype was recorded many times. The rearrangement uses TRBV7-6 and TRBJ1-2; 8 nucleotides agree with TRBD1. The CDR3 totals 13 residues. Germline V gene lookup returns CDR1 SGHVS and CDR2 FNYEAQ. Losses at the gene ends were 5 bases for V and 7 bases for J; bases not matched to a gene: 6. The CDR3 region has the DNA TGTGCCAGCAGCCAGGACAGGGCCTTTGGCTACACCTTC. This sequence encodes CASSQDRAFGYTF.

The chain uses TRBV7-2 and TRBJ2-1; 9 bases map to TRBD2. Germline V gives CDR1 SGHTA, CDR2 FQGNSA. Trimming took 2 bases from V and 0 from J; bases not matched to a gene: 14. This CDR3 has 20 amino acids. In DNA form, the CDR3 reads TGTGCCAGCAGCTTACAGAGCGGGGGGTCTATCTTTAGCTCCTACAATGAGCAGTTCTTC. This sequence encodes CASSLQSGGSIFSSYNEQFF.

This chain connects TRBV7-6 to TRBJ2-3, with D perhaps matching TRBD2 (6 bases). Germline-derived CDR1 and CDR2 are SGHVS and FNYEAQ. Trimming cost V 2 bases and J 6 bases, with 9 bases left between them. This CDR3 has 13 amino acids. The CDR3 loop is CASSLPGGDTQYF. In DNA, the CDR3 is TGTGCCAGCAGCTTACCTGGGGGGGATACGCAGTATTTT.

This clonotype was detected only a few times. This chain links TRBV20-1 with TRBJ1-1; D is possibly TRBD1 (5 bases). The CDR3 totals 12 residues. V lost 5 bases and J 4 bases, leaving 11 bases between the germline ends. The V gene's germline CDR1 is DFQATT and CDR2 SNEGSKA (reference sequence). In DNA form, the CDR3 reads TGCAGTGCTGGGACCTGGGGCACTGAAGCTTTCTTT. Translated: CSAGTWGTEAFF.

DNA of the CDR3: TGCAGCGTTGAAGATCCAACGGGACTCTCCTACGAGCAGTACTTC. This encodes CSVEDPTGLSYEQYF. V is TRBV29-1 and J is TRBJ2-7; a weak D match, TRBD2 (6 bases). V shed 0 bases and J shed 0 bases, with 12 bases lying between them. The CDR3 has 15 amino acids. Germline CDR1 reads SQVTM; CDR2 reads ANQGSEA.

A few counts support this clonotype. V gene TRBV27 combines with J gene TRBJ1-2; 8 nucleotides match TRBD1. Trimming took 3 bases from V and 7 from J; bases not matched to a gene: 4. Germline assignment: CDR1 MNHEY and CDR2 SMNVEV (reference sequence). This CDR3 is built from 13 residues. The DNA for the CDR3 is TGTGCCAGCAGTTTCGGGGACAGGACTGGCTACACCTTC. It translates to CASSFGDRTGYTF.

This clonotype was observed at least ten times. The chain recombines TRBV4-1 with TRBJ1-5; maybe TRBD1 (6 bases). V lost 4 bases, J lost 1 base, and 26 bases lay in between. The CDR3 has 20 residues. Germline CDR1 is MGHRA and CDR2 is YSYEKL. CDR3 bases: TGCGCCAGCAGCCCCCCAGCCCGCCCGCAGGGGACTGTCAGCAATCAGCCCCAGCATTTT. As protein: CASSPPARPQGTVSNQPQHF.

This clonotype was recorded a few times. As DNA, the CDR3 is TGCAGTGCTATTCCCTTCGGGGCAACCTACGAGCAGTACTTC. It specifies CSAIPFGATYEQYF. J is TRBJ2-7 and V is TRBV20-1, with D perhaps TRBD1 or TRBD2 (5 bases each). The CDR3 is 14 residues long. Trimming cost V 4 bases and J 2 bases, with 15 bases left between them. Germline V gene data show CDR1 as DFQATT and CDR2 as SNEGSKA (reference sequence).

This clonotype occurred a few times. The chain uses TRBV19 and TRBJ2-2; the D is unclear. Trimming took off 3 bases at V and 1 base at J, with 6 bases between the two ends. There are 14 residues in the CDR3. The germline V gene has CDR1 LNHDA and CDR2 SQIVND (reference sequence). CDR3 coding DNA: TGTGCCAGTAGTATTTTGGGGAACACCGGGGAGCTGTTTTTT. It is translated as CASSILGNTGELFF.